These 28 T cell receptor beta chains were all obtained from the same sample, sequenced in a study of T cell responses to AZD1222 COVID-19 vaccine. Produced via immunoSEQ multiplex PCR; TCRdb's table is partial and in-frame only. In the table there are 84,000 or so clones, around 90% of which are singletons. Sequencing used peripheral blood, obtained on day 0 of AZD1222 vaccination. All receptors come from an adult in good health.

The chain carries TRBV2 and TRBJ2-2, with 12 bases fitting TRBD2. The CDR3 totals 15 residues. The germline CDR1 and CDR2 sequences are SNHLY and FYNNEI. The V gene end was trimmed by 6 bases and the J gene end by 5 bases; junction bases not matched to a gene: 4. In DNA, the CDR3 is TGTGCCAGCAGGGAGACTAGCGGGAGAACCGGGGAGCTGTTTTTT. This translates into CASRETSGRTGELFF.

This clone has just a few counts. CDR3 coding DNA: TGTGCCAGCAGCCCGACTAGCGGGAACAATGAGCAGTTCTTC. It yields the protein CASSPTSGNNEQFF. This chain links TRBV5-4 with TRBJ2-1; 11 bases agree with TRBD2. Per the germline V gene, CDR1 is SGHNT and CDR2 is YYREEE (reference sequence). The CDR3 spans 14 residues. J was trimmed by 5 bases and V by 4 bases; bases with no gene match: 2. The variable domain in full, completed from reference TRBV5-4 and TRBJ2-1, reads ETGVTQSPTHLIKTRGQQVTLRCSSQSGHNTVSWYQQALGQGPQFIFQYYREEENGRGNFPPRFSGLQFPNYSSELNVNALELDDSALYLCASSPTSGNNEQFFGPGTRLTVL.

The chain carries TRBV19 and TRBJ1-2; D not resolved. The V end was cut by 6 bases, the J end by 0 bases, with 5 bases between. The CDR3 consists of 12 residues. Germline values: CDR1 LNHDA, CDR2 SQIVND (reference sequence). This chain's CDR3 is CASRSANYGYTF. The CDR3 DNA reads TGTGCCAGTAGGAGCGCTAACTATGGCTACACCTTC. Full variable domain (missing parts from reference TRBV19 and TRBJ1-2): DGGITQSPKYLFRKEGQNVTLSCEQNLNHDAMYWYRQDPGQGLRLIYYSQIVNDFQKGDIAEGYSVSREKKESFPLTVTSAQKNPTAFYLCASRSANYGYTFGSGTRLTVV.

DNA of the CDR3: TGCAGTGCTAGTTGGCTAGACAACATTCAGTACTTC. Amino acid sequence: CSASWLDNIQYF. The chain uses TRBV20-1 and TRBJ2-4; no clear D. The CDR3 is made up of 12 amino acids. V was trimmed by 3 bases and J by 7 bases, leaving 10 bases between them. The germline V gene has CDR1 DFQATT and CDR2 SNEGSKA (reference sequence).

The DNA of the CDR3 is TGTGCCACCAGTGATCACCCGACAGGGAGCTCTGGAAACACCATATATTTT. Translated: CATSDHPTGSSGNTIYF. The V and J genes are TRBV24-1 and TRBJ1-3, with 7 bases matching TRBD1. V dropped 3 bases and J dropped 0; count of bases not matched to a gene: 7. Germline assignment: CDR1 KGHDR and CDR2 SFDVKD. The CDR3 has 17 amino acids.

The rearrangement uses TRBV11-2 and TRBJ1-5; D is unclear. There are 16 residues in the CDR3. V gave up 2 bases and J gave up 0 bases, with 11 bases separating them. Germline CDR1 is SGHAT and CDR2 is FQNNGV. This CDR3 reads CASSLSAGYSNQPQHF. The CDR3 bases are TGTGCCAGCAGCTTATCGGCAGGTTATAGCAATCAGCCCCAGCATTTT.

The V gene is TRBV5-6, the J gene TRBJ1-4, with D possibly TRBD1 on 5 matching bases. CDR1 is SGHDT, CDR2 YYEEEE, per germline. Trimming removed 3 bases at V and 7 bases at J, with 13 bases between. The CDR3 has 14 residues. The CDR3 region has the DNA TGTGCCAGCAGCTCGGGAGATGGGGCTGAAAAACTGTTTTTT. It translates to CASSSGDGAEKLFF.

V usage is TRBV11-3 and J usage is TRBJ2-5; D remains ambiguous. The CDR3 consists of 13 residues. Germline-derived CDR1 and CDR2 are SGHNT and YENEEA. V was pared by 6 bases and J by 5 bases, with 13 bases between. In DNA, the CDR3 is TGTGCCAGCAGTAGGAACTTGGGGGAGACCCAGTACTTC. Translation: CASSRNLGETQYF.

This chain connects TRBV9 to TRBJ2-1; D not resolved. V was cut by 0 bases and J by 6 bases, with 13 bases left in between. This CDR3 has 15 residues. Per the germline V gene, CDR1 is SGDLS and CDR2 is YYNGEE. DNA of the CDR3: TGTGCCAGCAGCGTAGAGAGCCGGACGCCCAATGAGCAGTTCTTC. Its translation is CASSVESRTPNEQFF.

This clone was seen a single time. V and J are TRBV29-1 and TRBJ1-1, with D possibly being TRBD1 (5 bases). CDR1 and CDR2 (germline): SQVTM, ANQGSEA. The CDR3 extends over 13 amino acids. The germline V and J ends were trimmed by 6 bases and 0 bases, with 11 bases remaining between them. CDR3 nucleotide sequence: TGCAGCGTGGTGACAGTCATGAACACTGAAGCTTTCTTT. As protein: CSVVTVMNTEAFF.

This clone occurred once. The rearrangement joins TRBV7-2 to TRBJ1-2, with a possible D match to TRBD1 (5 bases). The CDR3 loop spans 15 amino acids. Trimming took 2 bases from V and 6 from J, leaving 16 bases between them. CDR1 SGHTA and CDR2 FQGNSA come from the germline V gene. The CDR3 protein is CASSLKYFSGNGYTF. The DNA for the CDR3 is TGTGCCAGCAGCTTAAAATATTTCTCAGGGAATGGCTACACCTTC.

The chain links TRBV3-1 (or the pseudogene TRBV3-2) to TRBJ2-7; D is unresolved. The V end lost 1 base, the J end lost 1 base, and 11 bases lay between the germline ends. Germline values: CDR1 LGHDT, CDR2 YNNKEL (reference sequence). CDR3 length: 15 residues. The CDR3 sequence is CASSQVQGFSYEQYF. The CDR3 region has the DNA TGTGCCAGCAGCCAAGTACAAGGGTTTTCCTACGAGCAGTACTTC.

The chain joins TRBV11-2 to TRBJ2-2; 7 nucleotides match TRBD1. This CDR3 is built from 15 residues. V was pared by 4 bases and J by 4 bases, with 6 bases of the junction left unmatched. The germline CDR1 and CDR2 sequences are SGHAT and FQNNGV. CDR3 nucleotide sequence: TGTGCCAGCAGCTACAGACAGGGTGGCACCGGGGAGCTGTTTTTT. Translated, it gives CASSYRQGGTGELFF.

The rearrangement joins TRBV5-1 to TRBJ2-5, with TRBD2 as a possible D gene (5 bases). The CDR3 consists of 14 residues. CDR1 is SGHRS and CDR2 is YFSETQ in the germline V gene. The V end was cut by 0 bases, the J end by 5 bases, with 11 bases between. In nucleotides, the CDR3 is TGCGCCAGCAGCTTGGGACTAAGAGAGGAGACCCAGTACTTC. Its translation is CASSLGLREETQYF.

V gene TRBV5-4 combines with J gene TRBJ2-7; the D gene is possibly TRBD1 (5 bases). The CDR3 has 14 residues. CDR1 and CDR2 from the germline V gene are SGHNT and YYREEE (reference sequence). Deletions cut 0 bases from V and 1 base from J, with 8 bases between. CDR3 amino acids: CASSLGGSSYEQYF. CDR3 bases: TGTGCCAGCAGCTTGGGGGGCTCATCCTACGAGCAGTACTTC. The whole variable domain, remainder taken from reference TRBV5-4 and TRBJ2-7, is ETGVTQSPTHLIKTRGQQVTLRCSSQSGHNTVSWYQQALGQGPQFIFQYYREEENGRGNFPPRFSGLQFPNYSSELNVNALELDDSALYLCASSLGGSSYEQYFGPGTRLTVT.

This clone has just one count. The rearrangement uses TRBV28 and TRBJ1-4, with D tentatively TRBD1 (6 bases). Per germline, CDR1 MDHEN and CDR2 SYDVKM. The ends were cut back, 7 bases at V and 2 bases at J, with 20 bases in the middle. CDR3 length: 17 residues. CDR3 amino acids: CASTNRVPRSTNEKLFF. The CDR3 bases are TGTGCCAGCACCAACAGGGTCCCTCGGTCGACTAATGAAAAACTGTTTTTT. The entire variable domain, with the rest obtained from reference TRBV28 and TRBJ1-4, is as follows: DVKVTQSSRYLVKRTGEKVFLECVQDMDHENMFWYRQDPGLGLRLIYFSYDVKMKEKGDIPEGYSVSREKKERFSLILESASTNQTSMYLCASTNRVPRSTNEKLFFGSGTQLSVL.

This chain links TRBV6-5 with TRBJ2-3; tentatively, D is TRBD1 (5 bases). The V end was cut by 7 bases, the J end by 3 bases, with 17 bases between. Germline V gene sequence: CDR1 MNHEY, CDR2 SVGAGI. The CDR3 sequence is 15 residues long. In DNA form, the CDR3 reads TGTGCCAGCACACAGGCCGAAATTGGAACAGATACGCAGTATTTT. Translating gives CASTQAEIGTDTQYF.

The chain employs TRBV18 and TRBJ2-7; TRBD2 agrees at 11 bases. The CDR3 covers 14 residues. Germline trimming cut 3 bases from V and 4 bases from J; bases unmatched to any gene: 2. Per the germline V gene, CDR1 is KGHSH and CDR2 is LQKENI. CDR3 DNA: TGTGCCAGCTCACCCCGGACTAGCGGGTACGAGCAGTACTTC. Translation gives CASSPRTSGYEQYF.

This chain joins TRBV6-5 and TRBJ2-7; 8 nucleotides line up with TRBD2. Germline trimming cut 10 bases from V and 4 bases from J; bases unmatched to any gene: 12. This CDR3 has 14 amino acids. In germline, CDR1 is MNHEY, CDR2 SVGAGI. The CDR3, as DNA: TGTGCCACCTCAACAGGACTAGCCTATTACGAGCAGTACTTC. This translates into CATSTGLAYYEQYF.

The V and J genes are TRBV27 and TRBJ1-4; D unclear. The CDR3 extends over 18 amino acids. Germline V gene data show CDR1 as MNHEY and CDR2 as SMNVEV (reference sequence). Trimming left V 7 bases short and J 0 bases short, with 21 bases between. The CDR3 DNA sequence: TGTGCCAGCAAACCCCCGGCCAGCCGTGGGGCAACTAATGAAAAACTGTTTTTT. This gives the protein CASKPPASRGATNEKLFF.

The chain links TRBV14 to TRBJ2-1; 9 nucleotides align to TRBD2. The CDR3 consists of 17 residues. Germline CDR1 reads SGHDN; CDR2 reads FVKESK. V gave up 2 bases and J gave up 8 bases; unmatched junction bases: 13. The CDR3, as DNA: TGTGCCAGCAGCCAACATCTAGCGGGGTCAGGTAGCTATGAGCAGTTCTTC. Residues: CASSQHLAGSGSYEQFF.

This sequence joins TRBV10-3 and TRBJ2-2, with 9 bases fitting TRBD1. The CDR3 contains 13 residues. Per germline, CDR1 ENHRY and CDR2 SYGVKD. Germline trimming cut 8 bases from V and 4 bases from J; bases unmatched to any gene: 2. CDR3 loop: CAIQDRGTGELFF. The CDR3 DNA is TGTGCCATCCAGGACAGGGGCACCGGGGAGCTGTTTTTT.

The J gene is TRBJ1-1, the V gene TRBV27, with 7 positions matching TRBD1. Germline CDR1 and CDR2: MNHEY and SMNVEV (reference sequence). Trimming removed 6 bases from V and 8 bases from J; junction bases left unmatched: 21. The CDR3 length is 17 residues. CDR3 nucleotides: TGTGCCAGCAGCCCCGATCCGGGACAGAGAAGGGGAACAGAAGCTTTCTTT. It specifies CASSPDPGQRRGTEAFF.

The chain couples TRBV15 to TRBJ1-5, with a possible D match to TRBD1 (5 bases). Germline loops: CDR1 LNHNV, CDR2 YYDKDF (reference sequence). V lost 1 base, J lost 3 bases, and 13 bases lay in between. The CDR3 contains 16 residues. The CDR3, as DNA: TGTGCCACCAGCAGAGCTGGGGAGGGGCTCAATCAGCCCCAGCATTTT. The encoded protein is CATSRAGEGLNQPQHF.

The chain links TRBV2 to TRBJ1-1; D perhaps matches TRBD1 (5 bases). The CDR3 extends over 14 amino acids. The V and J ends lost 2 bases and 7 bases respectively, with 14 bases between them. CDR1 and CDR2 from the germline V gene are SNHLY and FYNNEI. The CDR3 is CASSERVRDGEAFF. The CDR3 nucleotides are TGTGCCAGCAGTGAAAGGGTTCGGGACGGTGAAGCTTTCTTT. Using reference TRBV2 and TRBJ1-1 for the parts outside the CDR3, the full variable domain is EPEVTQTPSHQVTQMGQEVILRCVPISNHLYFYWYRQILGQKVEFLVSFYNNEISEKSEIFDDQFSVERPDGSNFTLKIRSTKLEDSAMYFCASSERVRDGEAFFGQGTRLTVV.

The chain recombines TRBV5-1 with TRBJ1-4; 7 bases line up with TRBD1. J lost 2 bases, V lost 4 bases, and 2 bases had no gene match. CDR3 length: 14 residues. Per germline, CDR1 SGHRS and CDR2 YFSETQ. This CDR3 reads CASSEGQTNEKLFF. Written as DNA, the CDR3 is TGCGCCAGCAGCGAGGGACAGACTAATGAAAAACTGTTTTTT. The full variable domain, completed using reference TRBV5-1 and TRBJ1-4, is KAGVTQTPRYLIKTRGQQVTLSCSPISGHRSVSWYQQTPGQGLQFLFEYFSETQRNKGNFPGRFSGRQFSNSRSEMNVSTLELGDSALYLCASSEGQTNEKLFFGSGTQLSVL.

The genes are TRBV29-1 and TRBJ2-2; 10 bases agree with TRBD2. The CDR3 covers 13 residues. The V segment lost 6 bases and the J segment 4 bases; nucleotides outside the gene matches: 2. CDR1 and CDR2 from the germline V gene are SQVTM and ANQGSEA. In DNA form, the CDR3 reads TGCAGCGTAGTAGCGGGGGGCACCGGGGAGCTGTTTTTT. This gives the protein CSVVAGGTGELFF.

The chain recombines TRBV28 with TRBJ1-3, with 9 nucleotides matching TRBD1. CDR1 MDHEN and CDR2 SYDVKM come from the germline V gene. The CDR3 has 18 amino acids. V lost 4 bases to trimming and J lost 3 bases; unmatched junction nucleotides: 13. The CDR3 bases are TGTGCCAGCAGTTCGGGACAGGGTGTCTTTTCTAATGGAAACACCATATATTTT. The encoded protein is CASSSGQGVFSNGNTIYF.